This T cell receptor (beta chain) was identified in a study of T cells after yellow fever vaccination. TCRdb re-derived calls from the 5' RACE reads in MiXCR, one entry per CDR3 protein. The sample holds 250,000 to 350,000 distinct CDR3 sequences; approximately 4% are singletons and the top ten take roughly 19%. Trimming left V 0 bases short and J 10 bases short, with 13 bases between. Germline loops: CDR1 LGHNA, CDR2 YNFKEQ. The CDR3 covers 14 residues. This sequence originates from a man younger than 30 who received the YFV17D yellow fever vaccine. This material consisted of PBMCs, taken 15 days after the yellow fever booster vaccination. This rearrangement joins TRBV4-2 to TRBJ2-1; D unclear. CDR3 DNA sequence: TGTGCCAGCAGCCAAGATATCTCGGCATGGGAGCAGTTCTTC. The encoded protein is CASSQDISAWEQFF.